The 14 T cell receptor beta chains below were found in one sample sequenced in a study of OX40 agonist ivuxolimab in advanced cancers. The protocol was immunoSEQ multiplex PCR, while the TCRdb copy is restricted to in-frame clones and leaves out a portion. The table has 100,000 to 130,000 clones, approximately 90% seen once. The material sequenced was CD4+ or CD8+ T cells sorted from blood, taken in a trial of the OX40 agonist ivuxolimab. These receptors were obtained from an adult with an advanced solid tumor such as melanoma, head and neck, liver or kidney cancer.

This CDR3 reads CASSSPMTSGSQDEQYF. CDR3 DNA: TGTGCCAGCAGCTCCCCGATGACTAGCGGGAGTCAAGACGAGCAGTACTTC. The V call is TRBV7-3, the J call TRBJ2-7, with 12 bases lining up with TRBD2. The CDR3 has 17 amino acids. The V gene end was trimmed by 4 bases and the J gene end by 5 bases; junction bases not matched to a gene: 12. Germline CDR1 reads SGHTA; CDR2 reads FQGTGA.

The chain uses TRBV19 and TRBJ2-7, with D perhaps matching TRBD2 (6 bases). CDR1 and CDR2 from the germline V gene are LNHDA and SQIVND (reference sequence). The CDR3 covers 15 residues. V shed 3 bases and J shed 0 bases, with 12 bases lying between them. CDR3 residues: CASSMRAEGSYEQYF. CDR3 DNA: TGTGCCAGTAGTATGAGGGCGGAGGGCTCCTACGAGCAGTACTTC.

The genes are TRBV7-9 and TRBJ1-1; 9 nucleotides match TRBD1. Unmatched junction bases numbered 9, after V lost 5 bases and J lost 2 bases. The CDR3 runs 16 residues. Germline V gene sequence: CDR1 SEHNR, CDR2 FQNEAQ (reference sequence). CDR3 residues: CASSPPGQGLNTEAFF. The CDR3, as DNA: TGTGCCAGCAGCCCACCGGGACAGGGATTAAACACTGAAGCTTTCTTT.

This clone has just one count. This sequence joins TRBV9 and TRBJ2-2, with 10 bases fitting TRBD1. The CDR3 sequence is 14 residues long. The germline V gene encodes CDR1 SGDLS and CDR2 YYNGEE. J lost 6 bases, V lost 4 bases, and 3 bases had no gene match. CDR3 region: CASSRQGAPGELFF. DNA of the CDR3: TGTGCCAGCAGCAGACAGGGGGCCCCCGGGGAGCTGTTTTTT.

This chain uses TRBV7-3 with TRBJ2-7; D is unresolved. CDR1 is SGHTA, CDR2 FQGTGA, per germline. The CDR3 sequence is 14 residues long. Trimming took off 5 bases at V and 2 bases at J, with 13 bases between the two ends. As DNA, the CDR3 is TGTGCCAGCAGCCCGGGTGATCTGACCTACGAGCAGTACTTC. Its translation: CASSPGDLTYEQYF.

This sequence joins TRBV5-4 and TRBJ1-2, with D hard to call. CDR3 length: 13 residues. CDR1 and CDR2 from the germline V gene are SGHNT and YYREEE (reference sequence). With 3 bases removed from V and 8 bases from J, the gap between germline ends came to 14 bases. The CDR3 loop is CASSSSQVGGYTF. In DNA, the CDR3 is TGTGCCAGCAGCTCGTCTCAGGTTGGCGGCTACACCTTC.

This chain connects TRBV7-8 to TRBJ2-7; D gene uncertain. CDR1 is SGHVS and CDR2 is FQNEAQ in the germline V gene. Trimming left V 5 bases short and J 1 base short, with 6 bases between. The CDR3 runs 12 residues. In DNA form, the CDR3 reads TGTGCCAGCAGCCGTACTTCCTACGAGCAGTACTTC. It specifies CASSRTSYEQYF. The complete variable domain, with remaining parts taken from reference TRBV7-8 and TRBJ2-7, reads GAGVSQSPRYKVAKRGQDVALRCDPISGHVSLFWYQQALGQGPEFLTYFQNEAQLDKSGLPSDRFFAERPEGSVSTLKIQRTQQEDSAVYLCASSRTSYEQYFGPGTRLTVT.

The V gene is TRBV14, the J gene TRBJ2-7; 11 bases align to TRBD2. The V segment lost 1 base and the J segment 3 bases; nucleotides outside the gene matches: 17. The CDR3 totals 20 residues. CDR1 is SGHDN and CDR2 is FVKESK in the germline V gene. CDR3: CASSQVLLAGGFFDYYEQYF. CDR3 DNA: TGTGCCAGCAGCCAAGTCCTGCTAGCGGGAGGTTTTTTTGACTACTACGAGCAGTACTTC.

Concerning this clone itself: This CDR3 fails to terminate in the conserved phenylalanine or tryptophan, so it likely reflects a read error. The limits of the CDR3 on the DNA are not certain, so only TCRdb's listed CDR3 is given. The genes are TRBV25-1 and TRBJ2-7; TRBD1 was called by the table and not checked on the DNA. The CDR3 adds up to 13 amino acids, both ends counted. Germline CDR1 reads MGHDK; CDR2 reads SYGVNS. The CDR3 sequence is CASSSGDRFLSNI.

CDR3 sequence reads: CAISWGQGYGYTF. For the CDR3, the DNA is TGTGCCATCAGTTGGGGACAGGGGTATGGCTACACCTTC. The chain recombines TRBV10-3 with TRBJ1-2, with TRBD1 identical over 10 bases. The CDR3 consists of 13 residues. Trimming cost V 5 bases and J 5 bases; bases outside gene matches: 2. The V gene's germline CDR1 is ENHRY and CDR2 SYGVKD.

Regarding this clone: Other DNA sequences of this sample code for an identical CDR3. The gene calls are TRBV5-1 and TRBJ2-3, with D perhaps being TRBD1 or TRBD2 (5 bases each). The V gene lost 4 bases and the J gene lost 0 bases, with 12 bases spanning the gap. CDR1 is SGHRS and CDR2 is YFSETQ in the germline V gene. The CDR3 length is 15 residues. The CDR3 DNA reads as TGCGCCAGCAGCCTGAGGGGCGGAAGCACAGATACGCAGTATTTT. Translation: CASSLRGGSTDTQYF.

The chain couples TRBV5-4 to TRBJ2-5, with 7 positions matching TRBD2. V dropped 2 bases and J dropped 5; count of bases not matched to a gene: 6. This CDR3 spans 14 amino acids. Germline values: CDR1 SGHNT, CDR2 YYREEE (reference sequence). The CDR3 sequence is CASSFPGGRETQYF. As DNA, the CDR3 is TGTGCCAGCAGCTTCCCCGGGGGGAGGGAGACCCAGTACTTC.

The chain couples TRBV29-1 to TRBJ2-5; D gene uncertain. Germline V lookup: CDR1 SQVTM, CDR2 ANQGSEA. This CDR3 is 13 amino acids long. Trimming stripped 5 bases from V and 5 bases from J, with 15 bases between. This CDR3 reads CSVRRLFGETQYF. CDR3 DNA: TGCAGCGTTAGGCGCCTGTTTGGGGAGACCCAGTACTTC.

This clone was detected only a few times. This sequence joins TRBV4-1 and TRBJ1-2; D unresolved. Trimming took off 1 base at V and 6 bases at J, with 15 bases between the two ends. Germline assignment: CDR1 MGHRA and CDR2 YSYEKL. The CDR3 is 15 residues long. This CDR3 reads CASSQGWPSAHGYTF. CDR3 in DNA: TGCGCCAGCAGCCAAGGTTGGCCCAGCGCGCATGGCTACACCTTC.